Each of the 22 T cell receptor beta chains below was sequenced from the same sample in a study of blood T cell repertoires in COVID-19. Libraries were prepared by immunoSEQ multiplex PCR; TCRdb keeps only in-frame clonotypes and omits some of them. The sample carries more than 200,000 clones, around 83% recorded once. Sequenced sample: peripheral blood. These receptors were collected from a woman older than 75 with COVID-19, enrolled during active disease.

The gene calls are TRBV21-1 and TRBJ1-6; TRBD1, the table's D call, lacks a check against the DNA. TRBV21-1 is reported as a pseudogene. CDR3 length: 15 amino acids. The DNA for the CDR3 is TGTGCCAGCAGCATGATCGCCGGGACAGCCGCACCCCTCCACTTT. Residues: CASSMIAGTAAPLHF.

The chain combines TRBV28 with TRBJ2-7, with a possible D match to TRBD2 (7 bases). Germline V CDR1 and CDR2: MDHEN, SYDVKM. The CDR3 has 14 amino acids. Trimming shortened V by 5 bases and J by 3 bases, and 14 bases separated the two germline ends. The CDR3 reads CASSKLGGVYEQYF. The CDR3 nucleotides read TGTGCCAGCAGTAAACTAGGGGGGGTCTACGAGCAGTACTTC.

V and J are TRBV6-6 and TRBJ1-5; weak D call: TRBD1 (5 bases). V gave up 6 bases and J gave up 4 bases, with 10 bases separating them. The V gene's germline CDR1 is MNHNY and CDR2 SVGAGI (reference sequence). This CDR3 comprises 13 residues. CDR3 loop: CASRREGNQPQHF. The CDR3 DNA is TGTGCCAGCAGGAGGGAGGGGAATCAGCCCCAGCATTTT.

J is TRBJ2-1 and V is TRBV6-4; D is possibly TRBD2 (6 bases). With 4 bases removed from V and 12 bases from J, the gap between germline ends came to 7 bases. Germline lookup yields CDR1 MRHNA and CDR2 SNTAGT. The CDR3 extends over 10 amino acids. This chain's CDR3 is CASSGRGQFF. The CDR3, as DNA: TGTGCCAGCAGTGGGAGGGGGCAGTTCTTC.

V gene TRBV3-1 (or the pseudogene TRBV3-2) combines with J gene TRBJ1-2; unclear D gene. The CDR3 totals 13 residues. The germline V gene has CDR1 LGHDT and CDR2 YNNKEL (reference sequence). V lost 3 bases, J lost 4 bases, and 9 bases lay in between. CDR3 DNA sequence: TGTGCCAGCAGCCAGATGGAGAGCTATGGCTACACCTTC. Translating gives CASSQMESYGYTF.

A single count supports this clone. The J gene is TRBJ2-1, the V gene TRBV24-1; D perhaps matches TRBD2 (6 bases). CDR1 KGHDR and CDR2 SFDVKD come from the germline V gene. Trimming shortened V by 2 bases and J by 3 bases, and 19 bases separated the two germline ends. The CDR3 length is 18 residues. DNA for the CDR3: TGTGCCACCAGTGATTCACTTGGAGGGCCAATCGGCTACAATGAGCAGTTCTTC. This codes for CATSDSLGGPIGYNEQFF.

The rearrangement uses TRBV6-2 or TRBV6-3 and TRBJ2-7; 8 nucleotides match TRBD2. Germline V CDR1 and CDR2: MNHEY, SVGEGT. The CDR3 runs to 15 residues. Trimming cost V 5 bases and J 3 bases; bases outside gene matches: 9. CDR3 amino acids: CASSSTGTSVYEQYF. The CDR3 nucleotides are TGTGCCAGCAGTAGCACCGGGACTAGTGTCTACGAGCAGTACTTC.

The V gene is TRBV6-5, the J gene TRBJ2-3, with D unclear. The V end was cut by 2 bases, the J end by 0 bases, with 9 bases between. From germline, CDR1 is MNHEY and CDR2 SVGAGI. This CDR3 is 15 amino acids long. Written as DNA, the CDR3 is TGTGCCAGCAGTTACGCACAGTCTAGCACAGATACGCAGTATTTT. Protein sequence: CASSYAQSSTDTQYF.

In its sample, this clone was seen once. At one end, the junction sequence differs from germline, possibly due to a read error. The chain is built from TRBV7-7 and TRBJ2-3; tentatively, D is TRBD2 (7 bases). Germline V gives CDR1 SSHAT, CDR2 FNYEAQ (reference sequence). The CDR3 sequence is 14 residues long. The DNA of the CDR3 is TGTGCTAGCAGCTATCGAGGGGGGGCAGATACGCAGTATTTT. Encoded protein: CASSYRGGADTQYF. Using reference TRBV7-7 and TRBJ2-3 for the parts outside the CDR3, the full variable domain is GAGVSQSPRYKVTKRGQDVTLRCDPISSHATLYWYQQALGQGPEFLTYFNYEAQPDKSGLPSDRFSAERPEGSISTLTIQRTEQRDSAMYRCASSYRGGADTQYFGPGTRLTVL.

V and J are TRBV3-1 (or the pseudogene TRBV3-2) and TRBJ2-1; 10 bases agree with TRBD2. The CDR3 contains 16 residues. After removal of 3 bases from V and 5 bases from J, the junction contained 7 bases not matched to a gene. Germline V gives CDR1 LGHDT, CDR2 YNNKEL (reference sequence). Written as DNA, the CDR3 is TGTGCCAGCAGCCACATTCGAACTAGCGGGAACAATGAGCAGTTCTTC. Translation gives CASSHIRTSGNNEQFF.

The chain recombines TRBV24-1 with TRBJ1-2, with TRBD1 matching over 8 bases. Germline V gives CDR1 KGHDR, CDR2 SFDVKD. V lost 5 bases and J lost 7; bases outside the gene matches: 11. The CDR3 is 15 residues long. The CDR3 region has the DNA TGTGCCACCAGTGCCGGAGGACAGGGTGGCGGTGGCTACACCTTC. Translation gives CATSAGGQGGGGYTF.

The gene calls are TRBV28 and TRBJ1-1; D call uncertain. The CDR3 runs to 13 residues. Trimming removed 3 bases from V and 11 bases from J, with 16 bases in between. CDR1 and CDR2 (germline): MDHEN, SYDVKM. The CDR3 coding sequence is TGTGCCAGCAGTTTTCCCGCCGACGGGAGGGCTTTCTTT. This gives the protein CASSFPADGRAFF.

The chain uses TRBV28 and TRBJ1-2; tentatively, D is TRBD1 (6 bases). V lost 3 bases and J lost 8, with 16 bases in between. Germline-derived CDR1 and CDR2 are MDHEN and SYDVKM. The CDR3 sequence is 14 residues long. The CDR3 DNA reads TGTGCCAGCAGTTTTCCGGACAGTTTGAGCGGCTACACCTTC. Translation gives CASSFPDSLSGYTF.

The chain employs TRBV6-7 and TRBJ2-5; unclear D gene. TRBV6-7 is an open reading frame whose function is uncertain. The CDR3 contains 12 residues. Trimming took off 3 bases at V and 3 bases at J, with 5 bases between the two ends. CDR3 protein: CASSYEKETQYF. For the CDR3, the DNA is TGTGCCAGCAGTTATGAGAAAGAGACCCAGTACTTC.

The chain is built from TRBV7-3 and TRBJ2-7, with 8 bases identical to TRBD2. V shed 1 base and J 0 bases; nucleotides not matched to a gene: 11. The germline V gene has CDR1 SGHTA and CDR2 FQGTGA. CDR3 length: 18 amino acids. The CDR3 reads CASSLSPPGLAGSYEQYF. The CDR3 DNA follows: TGTGCCAGCAGCTTAAGTCCCCCTGGGCTAGCGGGCTCCTACGAGCAGTACTTC.

This chain uses TRBV6-1 with TRBJ1-1, with unresolved D. The length of the CDR3 is 13 residues. Trimming pared 2 bases from V and 2 bases from J, leaving 6 bases between. Germline V CDR1 and CDR2: MNHNS, SASEGT. The CDR3 DNA reads TGTGCCAGCAGTGAAATTATTAACACTGAAGCTTTCTTT. Its protein product is CASSEIINTEAFF.

This clone was counted once. The junction shows a germline mismatch at one end, possibly a read error. This chain uses TRBV6-5 with TRBJ2-3, with 7 bases lining up with TRBD2. The CDR3 is made up of 14 amino acids. CDR1 and CDR2 from the germline V gene are MNHEY and SVGAGI. This CDR3 is CASTYRGGTDTQYF. CDR3 coding DNA: TGTGCCAGCACTTACCGGGGGGGCACAGATACGCAGTATTTT.

V usage is TRBV30 and J usage is TRBJ1-1, with D perhaps TRBD1 (5 bases). CDR3 length: 16 residues. Germline-derived CDR1 and CDR2 are GTSNPN and SVGIG (reference sequence). Trimming pared 3 bases from V and 10 bases from J, leaving 27 bases between. The CDR3 loop reads CAWRPGGGRSWGRAFF. The DNA of the CDR3 is TGTGCCTGGAGGCCCGGGGGTGGGCGGAGCTGGGGACGAGCTTTCTTT.

J is TRBJ2-1 and V is TRBV30, with D possibly matching TRBD2 (6 bases). The CDR3 extends over 14 amino acids. The V and J ends lost 5 bases and 9 bases respectively, with 20 bases between them. The V gene's germline CDR1 is GTSNPN and CDR2 SVGIG (reference sequence). CDR3 sequence: CAWGGLLLISEQFF. The CDR3 nucleotides read TGTGCCTGGGGGGGACTCCTCCTTATTAGTGAGCAGTTCTTC.

The sample holds a few counts of this clone. The chain combines TRBV30 with TRBJ1-3; TRBD1 is a possible D gene (6 bases). The CDR3 has 15 residues. Germline CDR1 GTSNPN, CDR2 SVGIG (reference sequence). Trimming shortened V by 5 bases and J by 0 bases, and 14 bases separated the two germline ends. CDR3: CAWVDGGLSGNTIYF. Written as DNA, the CDR3 is TGTGCCTGGGTTGATGGGGGCCTCTCTGGAAACACCATATATTTT.

This chain uses TRBV4-1 with TRBJ2-5; 9 bases line up with TRBD1. V dropped 4 bases and J dropped 4; count of bases not matched to a gene: 1. The CDR3 has 13 residues. Germline CDR1 is MGHRA and CDR2 is YSYEKL. CDR3 nucleotide sequence: TGCGCCAGCAGCCCGGGACAGGGAGAGACCCAGTACTTC. It is translated as CASSPGQGETQYF.

This clone came up a few times. V usage is TRBV28 and J usage is TRBJ2-5; 7 nucleotides match TRBD1. CDR3 length: 16 amino acids. The V gene end was trimmed by 7 bases and the J gene end by 2 bases; junction bases not matched to a gene: 13. Germline CDR1 reads MDHEN; CDR2 reads SYDVKM. CDR3 in DNA: TGTGCCAGCACCCGTCGTGGGCTACAGGGGCAAGAGACCCAGTACTTC. Translation gives CASTRRGLQGQETQYF.